This T cell receptor beta chain was recorded in a study of control samples from healthy donors and cancer patients. Produced via immunoSEQ multiplex PCR; TCRdb's table is partial and in-frame only. The sample has 69,000 or so clones, 94% seen once. The CDR3 has 14 residues. With 11 bases removed from V and 1 base from J, the gap between germline ends came to 17 bases. Germline V lookup: CDR1 MNHEY, CDR2 SVGAGI. This clone was seen only once. V is TRBV6-5 and J is TRBJ1-1; D remains ambiguous. The TCR was taken from a woman aged 25 to 39 in good health. The sequencing sample was made of blood. In DNA form, the CDR3 reads TGTGCCGTCGGGCAAGCATCCTGGAACACTGAAGCTTTCTTT. Its protein product is CAVGQASWNTEAFF.